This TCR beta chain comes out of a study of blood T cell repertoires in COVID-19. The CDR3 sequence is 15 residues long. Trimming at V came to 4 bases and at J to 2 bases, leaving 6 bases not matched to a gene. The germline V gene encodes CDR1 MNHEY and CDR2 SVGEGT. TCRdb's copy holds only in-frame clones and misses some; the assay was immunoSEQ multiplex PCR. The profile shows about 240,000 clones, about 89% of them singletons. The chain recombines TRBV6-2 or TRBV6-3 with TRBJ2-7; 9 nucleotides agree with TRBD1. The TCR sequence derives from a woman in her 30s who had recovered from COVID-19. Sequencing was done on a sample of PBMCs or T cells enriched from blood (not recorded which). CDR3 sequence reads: CASSFLQGATYEQYF. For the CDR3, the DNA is TGTGCCAGCAGTTTTTTACAGGGGGCCACCTACGAGCAGTACTTC.